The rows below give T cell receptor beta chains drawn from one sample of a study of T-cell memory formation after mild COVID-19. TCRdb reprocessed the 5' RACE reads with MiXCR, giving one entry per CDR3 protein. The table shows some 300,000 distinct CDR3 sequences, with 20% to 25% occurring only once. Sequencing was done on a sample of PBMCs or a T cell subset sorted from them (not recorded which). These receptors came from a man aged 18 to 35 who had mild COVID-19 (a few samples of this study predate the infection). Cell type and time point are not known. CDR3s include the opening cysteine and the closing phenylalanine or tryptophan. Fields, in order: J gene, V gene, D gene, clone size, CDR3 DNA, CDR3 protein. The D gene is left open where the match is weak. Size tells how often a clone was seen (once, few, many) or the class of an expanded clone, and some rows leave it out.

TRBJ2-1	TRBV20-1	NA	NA	TGCAGTGCTAGTGGTAACTACAATGAGCAGTTCTTC	CSASGNYNEQFF
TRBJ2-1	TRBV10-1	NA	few	TGCGCCAGCATGAGGGACCTCAACAATGAGCAGTTCTTC	CASMRDLNNEQFF
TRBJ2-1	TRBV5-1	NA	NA	TGCGCCAGCAGCTTCGTCGGTGAGCAGTTCTTC	CASSFVGEQFF
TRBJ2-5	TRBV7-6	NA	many	TGTGCCAGCAGCTTAGCCATCCAAGAGACCCAGTACTTC	CASSLAIQETQYF
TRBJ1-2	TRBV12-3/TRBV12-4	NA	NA	TGTGCCAGCAGTTTTACAGGTCGGGTTGGCTACACCTTC	CASSFTGRVGYTF
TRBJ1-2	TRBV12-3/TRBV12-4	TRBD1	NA	TGTGCCAGCAGGCCGGGACAGGGTTCCTATGGCTACACCTTC	CASRPGQGSYGYTF
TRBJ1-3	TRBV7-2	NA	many	TGTGCCAGCAGCCCCCAAAGCGGGGTTGGAAACACCATATATTTT	CASSPQSGVGNTIYF
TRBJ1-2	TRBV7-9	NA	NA	TGTGCCAGCAGTGATTCGGGGAGTGGCTACACCTTC	CASSDSGSGYTF
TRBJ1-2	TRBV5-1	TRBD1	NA	TGCGCCAGCAGCATGGGACAGGGGGCTGCCCGGGGCTATGGCTACACCTTC	CASSMGQGAARGYGYTF
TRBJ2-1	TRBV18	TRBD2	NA	TGTGCCAGCTCTTCATCCGGGACTAGCGTATTTAATGAGCAGTTCTTC	CASSSSGTSVFNEQFF
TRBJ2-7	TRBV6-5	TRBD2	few	TGTGCCAGCAGTTTGGGACTAGCGGAATACTCCTACGAGCAGTACTTC	CASSLGLAEYSYEQYF
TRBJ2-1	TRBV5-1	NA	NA	TGCGCCAACCTTACTGACCGGAGAGACAATGAGCAGTTCTTC	CANLTDRRDNEQFF
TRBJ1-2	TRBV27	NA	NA	TGTGCCAGCAGTCCTCAGGGGATCGGTGGCTACACCTTC	CASSPQGIGGYTF
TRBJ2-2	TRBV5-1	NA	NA	TGCGCCAGCAGCCCTGACAGCCACACCGGGGAGCTGTTTTTT	CASSPDSHTGELFF
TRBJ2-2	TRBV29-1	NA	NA	TGCAGCGTTCAGGACAGAGCGAACACCGGGGAGCTGTTTTTT	CSVQDRANTGELFF
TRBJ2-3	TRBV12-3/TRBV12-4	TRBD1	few	TGTGCCAGCAGTGACAGGGGCGCAGATACGCAGTATTTT	CASSDRGADTQYF
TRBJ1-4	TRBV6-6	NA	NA	TGTGCCAGCAGGGGTAACAGGGCCGAGTATGAAAAACTGTTTTTT	CASRGNRAEYEKLFF
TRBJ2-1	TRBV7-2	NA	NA	TGTGCCAGCAGCTTAGATACAGCGCCCAATGAGCAGTTCTTC	CASSLDTAPNEQFF
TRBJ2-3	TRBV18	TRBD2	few	TGTGCCAGCTCACCCCAGCGGGGGGTCACAGATACGCAGTATTTT	CASSPQRGVTDTQYF
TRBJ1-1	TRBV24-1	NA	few	TGTGCCACCAGTGAGGACGGGAACACTGAAGCTTTCTTT	CATSEDGNTEAFF
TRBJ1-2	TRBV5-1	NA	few	TGCGCCAGCAGCCCGGGAGGCGGCAGGACCGGGGGCACGGGGTATGGCTACACCTTC	CASSPGGGRTGGTGYGYTF
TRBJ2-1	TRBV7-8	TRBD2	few	TGTGCCAGCTGCCGAACTAGCGGCACTAATGAGCAGTTCTTC	CASCRTSGTNEQFF
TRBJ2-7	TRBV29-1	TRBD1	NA	TGCAGCGTGGGGGGACAGGAGTTTTCCTACGAGCAGTACTTC	CSVGGQEFSYEQYF